The next 13 T cell receptor beta chains were all read from a single sample in a study of blood T cell repertoires in COVID-19. Produced via immunoSEQ multiplex PCR; TCRdb's table is partial and in-frame only. Found here are approximately 90,000 clones, 80% to 90% of them singletons; the top ten hold around 25%. Sequenced input: peripheral blood. The receptor source for this set is a man aged 55 to 70 with acute or convalescent COVID-19.

The chain has TRBV28 and TRBJ1-2, with 7 nucleotides matching TRBD1. Losses at the gene ends were 6 bases for V and 2 bases for J; bases not matched to a gene: 18. CDR1 MDHEN and CDR2 SYDVKM come from the germline V gene. There are 18 residues in the CDR3. DNA of the CDR3: TGTGCCAGCAGCTCAGAAAAAATCGCATCGACAGGGAACTATGGCTACACCTTC. Amino acid sequence: CASSSEKIASTGNYGYTF.

The rearrangement uses TRBV11-2 and TRBJ1-6; D may be TRBD1 (6 bases). The V end was cut by 4 bases, the J end by 2 bases, with 18 bases between. The V gene's germline CDR1 is SGHAT and CDR2 FQNNGV. The CDR3 is 18 residues long. CDR3 sequence: CASSSQGPSSAYNSPLHF. CDR3 bases: TGTGCCAGCAGCTCACAGGGTCCCTCGTCAGCCTATAATTCACCCCTCCACTTT.

V gene TRBV18 combines with J gene TRBJ2-3; 9 bases fit TRBD1. Germline V gene sequence: CDR1 KGHSH, CDR2 LQKENI. This CDR3 is built from 16 residues. J lost 4 bases, V lost 4 bases, and 9 bases had no gene match. The CDR3 DNA follows: TGTGCCAGCTCACTGACTACAGGGGGCGTTGCAGATACGCAGTATTTT. It specifies CASSLTTGGVADTQYF.

V usage is TRBV11-1 and J usage is TRBJ2-5; 7 nucleotides agree with TRBD2. V lost 1 base to trimming and J lost 1 base; unmatched junction nucleotides: 6. The CDR3 has 16 residues. Germline V CDR1 and CDR2: SGHAT, FQDESV (reference sequence). The CDR3 loop reads CASSLDAGEIQETQYF. CDR3 bases: TGTGCCAGCAGCTTAGACGCGGGGGAGATCCAAGAGACCCAGTACTTC.

The DNA for the CDR3 is TGTGCCAGTAGTAGCCGCGACGGCAGGGGGCTTGCGAGAAAACTGTTTTTT. Its translation: CASSSRDGRGLARKLFF. The V and J genes are TRBV19 and TRBJ1-4, with 8 bases fitting TRBD1. This CDR3 region has 17 residues. After removal of 4 bases from V and 10 bases from J, the junction contained 17 bases not matched to a gene. Germline loops: CDR1 LNHDA, CDR2 SQIVND (reference sequence).

The V gene is TRBV18, the J gene TRBJ2-3, with D perhaps TRBD2 (6 bases). The ends were cut back, 0 bases at V and 6 bases at J, with 10 bases in the middle. The germline V gene has CDR1 KGHSH and CDR2 LQKENI. CDR3 length equals 14 residues. The CDR3 DNA reads as TGTGCCAGCTCACCACCCACTAGCTCGGATACGCAGTATTTT. Amino acid sequence: CASSPPTSSDTQYF.

Many counts were recorded for this clone. The genes are TRBV5-8 and TRBJ1-2, with D possibly matching TRBD1 (5 bases). Germline V gene lookup returns CDR1 SGHTS and CDR2 YDEGEE. This CDR3 is built from 11 residues. Trimming cost V 5 bases and J 8 bases, with 10 bases left between them. The CDR3 DNA reads TGTGCCAGCAGGTCAGGGTCCGGCTACACCTTC. It is translated as CASRSGSGYTF.

V is TRBV6-5 and J is TRBJ1-5, with TRBD1 identical over 8 bases. The V and J ends lost 6 bases and 5 bases, in that order; junction bases with no gene match: 6. From germline, CDR1 is MNHEY and CDR2 SVGAGI. The CDR3 is made up of 14 amino acids. The DNA of the CDR3 is TGTGCCAGCAGAAAGGACAGGGTAGATCAGCCCCAGCATTTT. This encodes CASRKDRVDQPQHF.

This clone was seen once. CDR3 residues: CATSDPGQGILNTGELFF. In nucleotides, the CDR3 is TGTGCCACCAGTGATCCAGGACAGGGGATCCTGAACACCGGGGAGCTGTTTTTT. V and J are TRBV24-1 and TRBJ2-2, with 9 bases aligning to TRBD1. V lost 3 bases, J lost 1 base, and 8 bases stayed unmatched. The CDR3 runs to 18 residues. Germline CDR1 and CDR2: KGHDR and SFDVKD.

The chain is built from TRBV10-3 and TRBJ1-1; 8 bases are shared with TRBD1. Unmatched junction bases numbered 19, after V lost 10 bases and J lost 3 bases. The CDR3 loop spans 17 amino acids. Germline assignment: CDR1 ENHRY and CDR2 SYGVKD. This CDR3 is CATPGGNRPRGDTEAFF. The CDR3 nucleotides read TGTGCCACCCCAGGGGGCAACAGGCCTAGAGGGGACACTGAAGCTTTCTTT.

The chain joins TRBV14 to TRBJ1-6; a possible D gene is TRBD1 (5 bases). V was pared by 0 bases and J by 0 bases, with 15 bases between. Germline V gene data show CDR1 as SGHDN and CDR2 as FVKESK. The CDR3 is 19 residues long. The CDR3 DNA reads TGTGCCAGCAGCCAAGATCATGGGGGGATAAGCTCCTATAATTCACCCCTCCACTTT. Its protein is CASSQDHGGISSYNSPLHF.

The chain couples TRBV7-2 to TRBJ1-1; 7 nucleotides match TRBD1. CDR3 length: 14 amino acids. The germline V gene encodes CDR1 SGHTA and CDR2 FQGNSA. J was trimmed by 5 bases and V by 5 bases; bases with no gene match: 8. The CDR3 spells CASSQVRGWTEAFF. CDR3 DNA: TGTGCCAGCAGCCAGGTCAGGGGGTGGACTGAAGCTTTCTTT.

This rearrangement joins TRBV2 to TRBJ2-1; TRBD1 might be the D (6 bases). Looked up from germline, CDR1 is SNHLY and CDR2 is FYNNEI. The CDR3 sequence is 12 residues long. Trimming took 8 bases from V and 2 from J, leaving 7 bases between them. CDR3 loop: CASQGTYNEQFF. CDR3 in DNA: TGTGCCAGCCAGGGGACCTACAATGAGCAGTTCTTC.